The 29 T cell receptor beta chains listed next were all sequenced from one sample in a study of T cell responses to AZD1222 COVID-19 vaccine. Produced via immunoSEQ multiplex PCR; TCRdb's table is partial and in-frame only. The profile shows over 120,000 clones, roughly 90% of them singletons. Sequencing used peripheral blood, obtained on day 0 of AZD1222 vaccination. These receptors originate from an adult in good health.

DNA of the CDR3: TGTGCCAGCAGTTTTCAGAAACCCCCAGCTAATTCACCCCTCCACTTT. Translating it yields CASSFQKPPANSPLHF. The V and J genes are TRBV6-5 and TRBJ1-6; D gene unclear. The CDR3 has 16 amino acids. Germline V gene lookup returns CDR1 MNHEY and CDR2 SVGAGI. The V end lost 4 bases, the J end lost 6 bases, and 16 bases lay between the germline ends.

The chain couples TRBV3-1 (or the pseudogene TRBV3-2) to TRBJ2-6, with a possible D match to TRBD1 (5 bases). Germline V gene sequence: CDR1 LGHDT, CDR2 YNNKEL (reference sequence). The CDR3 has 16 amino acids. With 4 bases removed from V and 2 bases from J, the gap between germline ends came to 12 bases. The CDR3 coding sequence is TGTGCCAGCAGCCTCCCGACACAGGCTGGGGCCAACGTCCTGACTTTC. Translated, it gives CASSLPTQAGANVLTF.

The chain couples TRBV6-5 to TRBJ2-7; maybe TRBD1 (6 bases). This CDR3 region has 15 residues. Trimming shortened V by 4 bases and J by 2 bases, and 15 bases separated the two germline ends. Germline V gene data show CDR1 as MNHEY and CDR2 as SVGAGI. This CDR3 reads CASSFQGGEPYEQYF. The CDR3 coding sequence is TGTGCCAGCAGTTTCCAAGGGGGAGAGCCCTACGAGCAGTACTTC.

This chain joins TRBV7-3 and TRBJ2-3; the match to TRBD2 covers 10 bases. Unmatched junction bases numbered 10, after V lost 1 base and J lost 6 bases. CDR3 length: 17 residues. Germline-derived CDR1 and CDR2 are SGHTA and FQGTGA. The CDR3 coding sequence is TGTGCCAGCAGCTTAAGAGCCCCTAGCGGGAGCCCCGATACGCAGTATTTT. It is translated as CASSLRAPSGSPDTQYF.

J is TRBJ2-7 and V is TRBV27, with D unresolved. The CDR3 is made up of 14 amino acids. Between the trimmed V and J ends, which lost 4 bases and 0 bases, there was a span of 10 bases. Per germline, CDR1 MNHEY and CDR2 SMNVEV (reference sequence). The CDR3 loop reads CASSSTPFSYEQYF. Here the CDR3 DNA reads TGTGCCAGCAGTTCGACACCATTCTCCTACGAGCAGTACTTC.

CDR3 in DNA: TGTGCCAGTAGTATAGTTAGAGGACAGTCTTACCACCTGAACACTGAAGCTTTCTTT. Amino acid sequence: CASSIVRGQSYHLNTEAFF. The chain is built from TRBV19 and TRBJ1-1; the D gene is possibly TRBD1 (6 bases). V was shortened by 1 base and J by 0 bases, with 21 bases between the two germline ends. Germline V gene sequence: CDR1 LNHDA, CDR2 SQIVND (reference sequence). The CDR3 length is 19 residues.

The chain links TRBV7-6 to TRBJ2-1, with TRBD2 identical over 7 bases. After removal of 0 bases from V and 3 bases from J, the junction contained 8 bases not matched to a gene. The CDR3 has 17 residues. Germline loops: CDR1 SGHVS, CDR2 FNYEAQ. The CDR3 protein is CASSLALGEGLYNEQFF. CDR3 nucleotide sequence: TGTGCCAGCAGCTTAGCGTTGGGGGAGGGCCTCTACAATGAGCAGTTCTTC.

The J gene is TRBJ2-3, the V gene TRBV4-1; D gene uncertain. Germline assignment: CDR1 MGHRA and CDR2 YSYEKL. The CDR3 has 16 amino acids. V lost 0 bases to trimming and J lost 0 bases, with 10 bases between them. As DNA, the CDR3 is TGCGCCAGCAGCCAAGACTGGTCTTTTAGCACAGATACGCAGTATTTT. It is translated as CASSQDWSFSTDTQYF.

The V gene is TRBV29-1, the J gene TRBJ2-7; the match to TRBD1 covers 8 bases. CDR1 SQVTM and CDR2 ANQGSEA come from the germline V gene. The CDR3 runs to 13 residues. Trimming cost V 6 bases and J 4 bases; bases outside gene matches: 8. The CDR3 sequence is CSVSLGQGYEQYF. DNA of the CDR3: TGCAGCGTGAGTCTAGGACAGGGTTACGAGCAGTACTTC.

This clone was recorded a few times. The CDR3 is CASGDGGQPQHF. CDR3 coding DNA: TGTGCCAGCGGGGACGGAGGACAGCCCCAGCATTTT. This sequence joins TRBV12-3 or TRBV12-4 and TRBJ1-5; D may be TRBD1 (5 bases). The CDR3 length is 12 residues. V lost 8 bases to trimming and J lost 7 bases, with 12 bases between them.

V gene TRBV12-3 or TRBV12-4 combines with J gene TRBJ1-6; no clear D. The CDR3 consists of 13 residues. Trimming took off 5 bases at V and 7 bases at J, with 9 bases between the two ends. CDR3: CASSAVRNSPLHF. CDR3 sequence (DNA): TGTGCCAGCAGTGCCGTCCGGAATTCACCCCTCCACTTT.

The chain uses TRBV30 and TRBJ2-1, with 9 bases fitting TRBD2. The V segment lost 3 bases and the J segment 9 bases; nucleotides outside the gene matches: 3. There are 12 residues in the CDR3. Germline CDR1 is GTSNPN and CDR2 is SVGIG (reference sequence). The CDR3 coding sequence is TGTGCCTGGAGCCAACTAGCGGGTGAGCAGTTCTTC. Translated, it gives CAWSQLAGEQFF.

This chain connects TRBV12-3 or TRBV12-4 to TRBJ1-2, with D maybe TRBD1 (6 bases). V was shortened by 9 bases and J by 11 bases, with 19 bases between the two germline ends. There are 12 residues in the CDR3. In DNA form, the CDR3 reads TGTGCCAGTGGTTATGGGGGGCTGAATTACACCTTC. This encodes CASGYGGLNYTF.

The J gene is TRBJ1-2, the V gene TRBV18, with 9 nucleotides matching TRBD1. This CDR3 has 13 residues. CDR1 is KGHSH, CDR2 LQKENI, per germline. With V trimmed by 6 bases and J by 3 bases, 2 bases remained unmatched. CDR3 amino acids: CASSRTGDYGYTF. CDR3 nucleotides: TGTGCCAGCTCTCGGACAGGGGACTATGGCTACACCTTC.

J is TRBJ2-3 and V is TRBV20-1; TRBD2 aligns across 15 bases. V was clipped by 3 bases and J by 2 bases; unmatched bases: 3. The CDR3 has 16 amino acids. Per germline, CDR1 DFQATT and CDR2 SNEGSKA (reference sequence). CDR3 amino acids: CSASGLAGGYTDTQYF. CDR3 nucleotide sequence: TGCAGTGCTAGTGGACTAGCGGGAGGGTACACAGATACGCAGTATTTT.

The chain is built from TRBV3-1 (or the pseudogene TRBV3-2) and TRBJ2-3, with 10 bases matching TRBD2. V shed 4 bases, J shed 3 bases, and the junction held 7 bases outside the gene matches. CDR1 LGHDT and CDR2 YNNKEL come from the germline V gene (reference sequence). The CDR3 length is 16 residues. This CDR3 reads CASSPLAGAGTDTQYF. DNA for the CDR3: TGTGCCAGCAGCCCGCTAGCGGGAGCAGGGACAGATACGCAGTATTTT.

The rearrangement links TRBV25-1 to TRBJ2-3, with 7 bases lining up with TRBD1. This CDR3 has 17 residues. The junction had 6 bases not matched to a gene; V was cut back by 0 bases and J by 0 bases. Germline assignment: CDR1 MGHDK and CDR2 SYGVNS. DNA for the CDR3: TGTGCCAGCAGTGAATACCCGACAGGGTCGAGCACAGATACGCAGTATTTT. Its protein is CASSEYPTGSSTDTQYF.

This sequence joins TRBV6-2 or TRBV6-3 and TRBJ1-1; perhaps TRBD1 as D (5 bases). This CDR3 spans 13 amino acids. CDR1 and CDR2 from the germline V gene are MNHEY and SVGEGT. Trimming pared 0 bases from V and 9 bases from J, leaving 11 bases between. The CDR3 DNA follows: TGTGCCAGCAGTTACTCGATTGGGGGAAAAGCTTTCTTT. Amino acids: CASSYSIGGKAFF.

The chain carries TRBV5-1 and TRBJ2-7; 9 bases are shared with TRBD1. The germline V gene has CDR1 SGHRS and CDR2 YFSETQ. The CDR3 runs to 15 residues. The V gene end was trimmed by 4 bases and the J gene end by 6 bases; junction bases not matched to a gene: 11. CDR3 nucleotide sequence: TGCGCCAGCAGCGTGGAGGGGACAGGGATGGGCGAGCAGTACTTC. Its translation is CASSVEGTGMGEQYF.

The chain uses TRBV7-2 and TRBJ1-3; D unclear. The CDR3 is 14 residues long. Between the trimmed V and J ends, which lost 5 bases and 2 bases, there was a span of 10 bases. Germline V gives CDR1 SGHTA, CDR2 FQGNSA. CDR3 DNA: TGTGCCAGCAGCGCCTATTCGGCTGGAAACACCATATATTTT. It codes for CASSAYSAGNTIYF.

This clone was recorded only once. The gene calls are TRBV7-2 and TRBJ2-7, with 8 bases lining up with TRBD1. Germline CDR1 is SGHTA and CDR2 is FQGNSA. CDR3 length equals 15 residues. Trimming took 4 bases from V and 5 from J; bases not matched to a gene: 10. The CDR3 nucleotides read TGTGCCAGCAGCTATCCAACAACAGGGGGGCACGAGCAGTACTTC. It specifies CASSYPTTGGHEQYF.

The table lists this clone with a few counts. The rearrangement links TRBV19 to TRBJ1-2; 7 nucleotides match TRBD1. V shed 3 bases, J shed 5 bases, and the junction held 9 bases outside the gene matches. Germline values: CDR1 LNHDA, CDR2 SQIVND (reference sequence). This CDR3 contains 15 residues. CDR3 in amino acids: CASSIRTGPGYGYTF. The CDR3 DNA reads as TGTGCCAGTAGTATTAGGACAGGTCCAGGTTATGGCTACACCTTC.

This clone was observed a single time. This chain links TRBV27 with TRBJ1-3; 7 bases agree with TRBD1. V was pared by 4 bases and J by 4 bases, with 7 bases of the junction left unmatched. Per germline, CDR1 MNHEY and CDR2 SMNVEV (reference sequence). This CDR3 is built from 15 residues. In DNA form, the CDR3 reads TGTGCCAGCAGTTCCAGACAGGGCCCAGGAAACACCATATATTTT. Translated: CASSSRQGPGNTIYF.

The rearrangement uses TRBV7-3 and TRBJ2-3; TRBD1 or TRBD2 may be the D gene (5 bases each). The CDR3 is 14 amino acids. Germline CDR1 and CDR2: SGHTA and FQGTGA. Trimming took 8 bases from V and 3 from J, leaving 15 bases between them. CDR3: CASRRDRVTDTQYF. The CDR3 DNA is TGTGCCAGCCGTCGGGACCGGGTAACAGATACGCAGTATTTT.

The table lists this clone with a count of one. This chain's CDR3 is CATRTANYGYTF. CDR3 DNA: TGTGCCACCAGGACAGCTAACTATGGCTACACCTTC. This chain connects TRBV19 to TRBJ1-2, with TRBD1 as a possible D gene (6 bases). Germline CDR1 LNHDA, CDR2 SQIVND (reference sequence). The CDR3 consists of 12 residues. The V gene lost 10 bases and the J gene lost 0 bases, with 9 bases spanning the gap.

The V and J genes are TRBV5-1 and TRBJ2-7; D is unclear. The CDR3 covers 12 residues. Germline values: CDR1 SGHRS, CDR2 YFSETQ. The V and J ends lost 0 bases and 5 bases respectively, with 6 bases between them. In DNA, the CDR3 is TGCGCCAGCAGCTTGGTACAGAACGAGCAGTACTTC. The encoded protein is CASSLVQNEQYF.

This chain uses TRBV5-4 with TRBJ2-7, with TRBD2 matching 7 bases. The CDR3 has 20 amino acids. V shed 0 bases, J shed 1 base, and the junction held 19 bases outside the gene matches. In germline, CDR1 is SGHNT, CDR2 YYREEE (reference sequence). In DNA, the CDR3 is TGTGCCAGCAGCTTGGGGAGGCATGCCGGGGCCAGCGGGAAATCCTACGAGCAGTACTTC. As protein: CASSLGRHAGASGKSYEQYF. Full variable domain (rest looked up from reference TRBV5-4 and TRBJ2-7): ETGVTQSPTHLIKTRGQQVTLRCSSQSGHNTVSWYQQALGQGPQFIFQYYREEENGRGNFPPRFSGLQFPNYSSELNVNALELDDSALYLCASSLGRHAGASGKSYEQYFGPGTRLTVT.

The CDR3 bases are TGTGCCAGCACCCCCTATGGCTACACCTTC. Translation: CASTPYGYTF. The chain joins TRBV5-8 to TRBJ1-2; D is unresolved. The CDR3 is made up of 10 amino acids. With 6 bases removed from V and 4 bases from J, the gap between germline ends came to 4 bases. CDR1 is SGHTS, CDR2 YDEGEE, per germline.

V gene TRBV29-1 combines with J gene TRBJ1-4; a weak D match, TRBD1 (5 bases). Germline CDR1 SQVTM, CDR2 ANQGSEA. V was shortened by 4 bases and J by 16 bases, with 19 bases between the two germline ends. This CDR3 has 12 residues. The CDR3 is CSVVVWGRESFF. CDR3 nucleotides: TGCAGCGTTGTGGTCTGGGGGAGGGAGTCGTTTTTT.